The sequence of this TCR beta chain was determined in a study of OX40 agonist ivuxolimab in advanced cancers. Turning to the study itself: The patients received ivuxolimab by intravenous route every 2 weeks at 0.01 to 10 mg/kg. Under the entry rules, prior anti-PD-1, anti-PD-L1 or anti-CTLA-4 therapy was allowed, and 40% had some. Dose-escalation subjects each had hepatocellular carcinoma, melanoma, renal cell or head and neck cancer. Broader study findings: Among the lowest peripheral clonal expansion occurred in 0.1-3.0 mg/kg partial responders.

This clone was observed a single time. Its target is unknown. CDR1 and CDR2 from the germline V gene are MNHNY and SVGAGI (reference sequence). The CDR3 covers 14 residues. Between the trimmed V and J ends, which lost 3 bases and 7 bases, there was a span of 15 bases. TCRdb's table, derived via immunoSEQ multiplex PCR, lists solely in-frame clones and lacks some. There are around 75,000 clones in the sample; roughly 90% occur only once, and 2% to 3% lies in the top ten. The sequencing here drew on CD4+ or CD8+ T cells sorted from blood, taken in a trial of the OX40 agonist ivuxolimab. This TCR derives from an adult with an advanced solid tumor such as melanoma, head and neck, liver or kidney cancer. J is TRBJ1-1 and V is TRBV6-6; no reliable D call. The CDR3 reads CASSYRGKRIEAFF. The CDR3 region has the DNA TGTGCCAGCAGTTATAGAGGGAAACGGATTGAAGCTTTCTTT.